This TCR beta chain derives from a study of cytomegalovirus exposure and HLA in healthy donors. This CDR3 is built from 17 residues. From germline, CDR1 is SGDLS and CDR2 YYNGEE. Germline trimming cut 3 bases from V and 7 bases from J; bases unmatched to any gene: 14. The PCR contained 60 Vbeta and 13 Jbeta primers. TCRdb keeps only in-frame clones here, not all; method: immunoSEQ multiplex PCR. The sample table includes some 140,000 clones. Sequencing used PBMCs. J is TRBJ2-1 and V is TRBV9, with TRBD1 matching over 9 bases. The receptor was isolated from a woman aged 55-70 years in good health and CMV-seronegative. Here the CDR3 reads CASSDGTGTGKGNEQFF. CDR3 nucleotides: TGTGCCAGCAGCGACGGCACCGGGACAGGGAAGGGGAATGAGCAGTTCTTC.